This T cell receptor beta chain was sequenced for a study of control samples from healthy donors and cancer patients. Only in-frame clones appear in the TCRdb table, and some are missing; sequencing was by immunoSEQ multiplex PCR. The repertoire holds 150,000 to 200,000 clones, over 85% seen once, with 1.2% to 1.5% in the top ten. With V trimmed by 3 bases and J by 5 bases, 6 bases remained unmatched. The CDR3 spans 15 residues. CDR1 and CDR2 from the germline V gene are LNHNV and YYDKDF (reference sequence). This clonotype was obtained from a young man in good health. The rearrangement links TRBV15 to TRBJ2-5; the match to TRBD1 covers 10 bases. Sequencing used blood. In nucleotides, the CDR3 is TGTGCCACCAGCAGGGACAGGGGGAGGGGGGAGACCCAGTACTTC. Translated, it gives CATSRDRGRGETQYF.